This is a list of T cell receptor beta chains from one sample in a study of T cell responses to AZD1222 COVID-19 vaccine. Assay: immunoSEQ multiplex PCR; the TCRdb copy retains only in-frame clones and omits some. The top ten hold 7% to 10% of the sample, which has more than 95,000 clones, 80% to 90% seen once. The sequenced sample was peripheral blood, obtained on day 0 of AZD1222 vaccination. These receptors all stem from an adult in good health. Each CDR3 is given with its conserved first and last residue. D genes are given only for firm matches. Some rows mark clone size as missing; the rest say once, few, many or name a class of expanded clone.

size: .
J: TRBJ1-2
D: TRBD1
V: TRBV4-2
DNA: TGTGCCAGCAGCGATGACAGGGTGCCCGGCTACACCTTC
CDR3: CASSDDRVPGYTF

size: .
J: TRBJ1-1
D: .
V: TRBV19
DNA: TGTGCCAGTAGTATTACAGGGAAGAGGTGGACTGAAGCTTTCTTT
CDR3: CASSITGKRWTEAFF

size: .
J: TRBJ1-2
D: .
V: TRBV24-1
DNA: TGTGCCACCAGTGATTTTCACAGGGTCGGTTATGGCTACACCTTC
CDR3: CATSDFHRVGYGYTF

size: .
J: TRBJ2-6
D: .
V: TRBV14
DNA: TGTGCCAGCAGCCAAGCGGGCAGCCTCAACTCTGGGGCCAACGTCCTGACTTTC
CDR3: CASSQAGSLNSGANVLTF

size: once
J: TRBJ2-1
D: TRBD2
V: TRBV12-5
DNA: TGTGCTAGTGGTCCCGGACTAGCCTACAATGAGCAGTTCTTC
CDR3: CASGPGLAYNEQFF

size: .
J: TRBJ2-3
D: .
V: TRBV5-1
DNA: TGCGCCAGCAGCTTGGCCGCAACTATTACAGATACGCAGTATTTT
CDR3: CASSLAATITDTQYF

size: .
J: TRBJ1-4
D: .
V: TRBV6-5
DNA: TGTGCCAGCAGTTACAATGGGGTGCTTACTGAAAAACTGTTTTTT
CDR3: CASSYNGVLTEKLFF

size: .
J: TRBJ1-3
D: .
V: TRBV7-5
DNA: TGTGCCAGAAGCCGTCTGGACAGTGTCTCTGGAAACACCATATATTTT
CDR3: CARSRLDSVSGNTIYF

size: .
J: TRBJ2-7
D: TRBD1
V: TRBV6-5
DNA: TGTGCCAGCACCCTAATCAGGGGGCGCGAGCAGTACTTC
CDR3: CASTLIRGREQYF

size: .
J: TRBJ2-3
D: TRBD2
V: TRBV24-1
DNA: TGTGCCACCAGACCTAGCGGGAGGCTGGCAGATACGCAGTATTTT
CDR3: CATRPSGRLADTQYF

size: .
J: TRBJ1-2
D: .
V: TRBV25-1
DNA: TGTGCCAGCAGTGACCTGGTAGGCTACACCTTC
CDR3: CASSDLVGYTF

size: once
J: TRBJ1-1
D: .
V: TRBV29-1
DNA: TGCAGCGTCCTCACCAACACTGAAGCTTTCTTT
CDR3: CSVLTNTEAFF

size: .
J: TRBJ2-4
D: .
V: TRBV19
DNA: TGTGCCAGTAGTATAGATCTGGGCTGGCAGTTAGCCAAAAACATTCAGTACTTC
CDR3: CASSIDLGWQLAKNIQYF

size: .
J: TRBJ2-3
D: .
V: TRBV7-9
DNA: TGTGCCAGCAAACCTAGACGGAGGGCCAAAGCAGATACGCAGTATTTT
CDR3: CASKPRRRAKADTQYF

size: .
J: TRBJ1-5
D: TRBD1
V: TRBV28
DNA: TGTGCCAGCAGTCTTTGGACAGGGTCTCGAAATCAGCCCCAGCATTTT
CDR3: CASSLWTGSRNQPQHF

size: .
J: TRBJ1-6
D: .
V: TRBV6-5
DNA: TGTGCCAGCAGTTACTCTGCCAGGGGAGGTTCACCCCTCCACTTT
CDR3: CASSYSARGGSPLHF

size: .
J: TRBJ2-5
D: .
V: TRBV2
DNA: TGTGCCAGCAGCCGCCGATTGCCCCAAGAGACCCAGTACTTC
CDR3: CASSRRLPQETQYF

size: .
J: TRBJ2-5
D: TRBD2
V: TRBV5-4
DNA: TGTGCCAGCAGCCGGGGGGGCCAGAAGACCCAGTACTTC
CDR3: CASSRGGQKTQYF

size: .
J: TRBJ1-6
D: .
V: TRBV7-2
DNA: TGTGCCAGCAGCACCGGGACCAATAATTCACCCCTCCACTTT
CDR3: CASSTGTNNSPLHF

size: .
J: TRBJ1-1
D: .
V: TRBV29-1
DNA: TGCAGCGTTGAGGGTCAGGGGAGGGAAGCTTTCTTT
CDR3: CSVEGQGREAFF

size: .
J: TRBJ1-1
D: .
V: TRBV7-9
DNA: TGTGCCAGCAGCTTAGCCGGAGGCACGAGGATTGAAGCTTTCTTT
CDR3: CASSLAGGTRIEAFF

size: once
J: TRBJ2-2
D: TRBD2
V: TRBV5-4
DNA: TGTGCCAGCAGCCCCCAGGGACTAGCGGCAACCGGGGAGCTGTTTTTT
CDR3: CASSPQGLAATGELFF

size: .
J: TRBJ2-1
D: TRBD2
V: TRBV9
DNA: TGTGCCAGCAGCGTATTAAAAGCGGGGGCCTACAATGAGCAGTTCTTC
CDR3: CASSVLKAGAYNEQFF

size: .
J: TRBJ2-6
D: .
V: TRBV28
DNA: TGTGCCAGCAGTTATTCTTCCCGCGGTAAGGGGGCCAACGTCCTGACTTTC
CDR3: CASSYSSRGKGANVLTF

size: .
J: TRBJ1-1
D: .
V: TRBV4-2
DNA: TGTGCCAGCAGCCAAGGAGACGGCGGCAGTGACACTGAAGCTTTCTTT
CDR3: CASSQGDGGSDTEAFF

size: .
J: TRBJ2-7
D: .
V: TRBV5-5
DNA: TGTGCCAGCACCTTCGACCCTTCGGGAGAGCAGTACTTC
CDR3: CASTFDPSGEQYF

size: .
J: TRBJ2-7
D: .
V: TRBV29-1
DNA: TGCAGCGTCGTACCGGGACTGAACTCCTACGAGCAGTACTTC
CDR3: CSVVPGLNSYEQYF

size: .
J: TRBJ1-5
D: .
V: TRBV1
DNA: TGCACCAGCAGCCCCTCGGGGGGCGGTCAGCCCCAGCATTTT
CDR3: CTSSPSGGGQPQHF

size: once
J: TRBJ2-2
D: .
V: TRBV9
DNA: TGTGCCAGCAGCGTAGGGGCAGGCCTTTTGAACACCGGGGAGCTGTTTTTT
CDR3: CASSVGAGLLNTGELFF

size: .
J: TRBJ1-1
D: .
V: TRBV10-3
DNA: TGTGCCATCAGTGTATCGGGGTACTACACTGAAGCTTTCTTT
CDR3: CAISVSGYYTEAFF

size: .
J: TRBJ1-5
D: .
V: TRBV18
DNA: TGTGCCAGCTCACCACAGGGGTTGAATCAGCCCCAGCATTTT
CDR3: CASSPQGLNQPQHF

size: .
J: TRBJ2-7
D: .
V: TRBV4-3
DNA: TGCGCCAGCAGCCAAGCCGACAGGACCTACGAGCAGTACTTC
CDR3: CASSQADRTYEQYF

size: .
J: TRBJ2-6
D: .
V: TRBV7-7
DNA: TGTGCCAGCAGCTTAGGAGGCAACTCTGGGGCCAACGTCCTGACTTTC
CDR3: CASSLGGNSGANVLTF

size: .
J: TRBJ2-1
D: .
V: TRBV11-3
DNA: TGTGCCAGCAGCTCCGGACAGGGAGGGTCAAATGAGCAGTTCTTC
CDR3: CASSSGQGGSNEQFF

size: .
J: TRBJ1-3
D: TRBD1
V: TRBV18
DNA: TGTGCCAGCTCACCGCGACAGGGAGGATCTGGAAACACCATATATTTT
CDR3: CASSPRQGGSGNTIYF

size: .
J: TRBJ2-1
D: TRBD2
V: TRBV25-1
DNA: TGTGCCAGCAGTGAAAGGGCGGCTAGCGGGAGCGGGCAGTTCTTC
CDR3: CASSERAASGSGQFF